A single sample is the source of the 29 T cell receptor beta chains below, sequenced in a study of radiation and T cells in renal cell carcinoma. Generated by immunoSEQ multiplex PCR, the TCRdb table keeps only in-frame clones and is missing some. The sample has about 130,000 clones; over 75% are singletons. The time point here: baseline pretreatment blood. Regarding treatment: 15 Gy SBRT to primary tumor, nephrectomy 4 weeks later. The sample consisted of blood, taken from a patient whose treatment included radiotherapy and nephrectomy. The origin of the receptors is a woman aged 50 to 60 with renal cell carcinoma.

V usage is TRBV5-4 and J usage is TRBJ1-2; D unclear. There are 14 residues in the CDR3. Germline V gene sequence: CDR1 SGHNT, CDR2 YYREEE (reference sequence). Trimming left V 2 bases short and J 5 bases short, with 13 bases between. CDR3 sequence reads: CASSFADLGYGYTF. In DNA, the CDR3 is TGTGCCAGCAGCTTCGCGGACTTGGGGTATGGCTACACCTTC. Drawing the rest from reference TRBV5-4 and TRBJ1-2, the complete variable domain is ETGVTQSPTHLIKTRGQQVTLRCSSQSGHNTVSWYQQALGQGPQFIFQYYREEENGRGNFPPRFSGLQFPNYSSELNVNALELDDSALYLCASSFADLGYGYTFGSGTRLTVV.

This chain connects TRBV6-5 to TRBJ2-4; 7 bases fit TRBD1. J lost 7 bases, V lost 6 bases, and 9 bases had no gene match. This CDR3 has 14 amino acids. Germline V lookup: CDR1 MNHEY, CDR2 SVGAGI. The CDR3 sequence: CASRYRGTGNIQYF. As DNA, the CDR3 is TGTGCCAGCAGATACAGGGGCACCGGGAACATTCAGTACTTC.

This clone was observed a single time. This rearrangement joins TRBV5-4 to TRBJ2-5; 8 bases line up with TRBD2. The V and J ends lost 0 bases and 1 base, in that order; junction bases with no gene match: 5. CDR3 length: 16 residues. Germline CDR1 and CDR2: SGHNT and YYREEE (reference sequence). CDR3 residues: CASSLVGSGVQETQYF. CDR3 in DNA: TGTGCCAGCAGCTTGGTTGGTAGCGGGGTCCAAGAGACCCAGTACTTC.

Written as DNA, the CDR3 is TGTGCCAGTAGTATAGATTATGGAGCGAACACTGAAGCTTTCTTT. This encodes CASSIDYGANTEAFF. The chain combines TRBV19 with TRBJ1-1; D ambiguous. The CDR3 length is 15 residues. CDR1 is LNHDA and CDR2 is SQIVND in the germline V gene (reference sequence). Trimming stripped 0 bases from V and 1 base from J, with 9 bases between. Full variable domain (rest looked up from reference TRBV19 and TRBJ1-1): DGGITQSPKYLFRKEGQNVTLSCEQNLNHDAMYWYRQDPGQGLRLIYYSQIVNDFQKGDIAEGYSVSREKKESFPLTVTSAQKNPTAFYLCASSIDYGANTEAFFGQGTRLTVV.

The CDR3 loop is CASSTQWNSGNTIYF. The CDR3 bases are TGTGCCAGCAGCACACAGTGGAACTCTGGAAACACCATATATTTT. V and J are TRBV11-2 and TRBJ1-3; D is unresolved. V lost 5 bases, J lost 0 bases, and 11 bases lay in between. Germline V gene sequence: CDR1 SGHAT, CDR2 FQNNGV. This CDR3 has 15 amino acids.

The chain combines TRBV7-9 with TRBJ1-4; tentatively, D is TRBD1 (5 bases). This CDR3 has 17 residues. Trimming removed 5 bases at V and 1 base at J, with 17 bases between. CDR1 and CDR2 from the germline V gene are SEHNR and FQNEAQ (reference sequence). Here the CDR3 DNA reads TGTGCCAGCAGCCCCAAAGCGGGGGTTGGAACTAATGAAAAACTGTTTTTT. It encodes CASSPKAGVGTNEKLFF.

In DNA form, the CDR3 reads TGTGCCAGCTCAACGGGGCGGCACACTGAAGCTTTCTTT. Its translation is CASSTGRHTEAFF. The rearrangement joins TRBV18 to TRBJ1-1; the D gene is possibly TRBD1 (5 bases). CDR1 and CDR2 from the germline V gene are KGHSH and LQKENI. This CDR3 contains 13 residues. Trimming shortened V by 5 bases and J by 3 bases, and 10 bases separated the two germline ends.

Here the CDR3 reads CASSYYTGGANNEQFF. CDR3 nucleotide sequence: TGTGCCAGCAGTTACTACACAGGGGGGGCTAACAATGAGCAGTTCTTC. V gene TRBV6-6 combines with J gene TRBJ2-1; TRBD1 is a possible D gene (8 bases). Per germline, CDR1 MNHNY and CDR2 SVGAGI (reference sequence). V lost 1 base and J lost 5, with 15 bases in between. CDR3 length: 16 residues.

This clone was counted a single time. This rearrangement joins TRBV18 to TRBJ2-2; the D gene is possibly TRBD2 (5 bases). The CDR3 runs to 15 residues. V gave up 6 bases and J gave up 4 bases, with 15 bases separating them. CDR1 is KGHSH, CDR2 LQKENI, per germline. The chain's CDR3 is CASSGVSRSTGELFF. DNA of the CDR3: TGTGCCAGCTCGGGAGTATCCCGCAGCACCGGGGAGCTGTTTTTT. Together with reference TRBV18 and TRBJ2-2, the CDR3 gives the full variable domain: NAGVMQNPRHLVRRRGQEARLRCSPMKGHSHVYWYRQLPEEGLKFMVYLQKENIIDESGMPKERFSAEFPKEGPSILRIQQVVRGDSAAYFCASSGVSRSTGELFFGEGSRLTVL.

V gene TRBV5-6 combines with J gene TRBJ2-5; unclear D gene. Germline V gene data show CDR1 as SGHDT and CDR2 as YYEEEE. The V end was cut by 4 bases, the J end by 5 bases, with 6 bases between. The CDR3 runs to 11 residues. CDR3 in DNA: TGTGCCAGCAGCGCTATGGAGACCCAGTACTTC. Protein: CASSAMETQYF.

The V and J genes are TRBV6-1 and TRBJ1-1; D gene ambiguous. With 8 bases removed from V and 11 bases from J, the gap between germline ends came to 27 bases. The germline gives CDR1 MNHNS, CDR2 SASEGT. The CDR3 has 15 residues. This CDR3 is CASPPSFPSESAAFF. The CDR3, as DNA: TGTGCCAGCCCCCCTTCCTTCCCCAGTGAGTCTGCGGCTTTCTTT.

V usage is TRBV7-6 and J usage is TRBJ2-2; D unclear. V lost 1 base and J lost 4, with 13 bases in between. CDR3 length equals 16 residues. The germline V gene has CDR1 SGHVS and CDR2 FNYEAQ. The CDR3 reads CASSLVLGTATGELFF. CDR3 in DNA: TGTGCCAGCAGCTTAGTGTTAGGCACCGCCACCGGGGAGCTGTTTTTT.

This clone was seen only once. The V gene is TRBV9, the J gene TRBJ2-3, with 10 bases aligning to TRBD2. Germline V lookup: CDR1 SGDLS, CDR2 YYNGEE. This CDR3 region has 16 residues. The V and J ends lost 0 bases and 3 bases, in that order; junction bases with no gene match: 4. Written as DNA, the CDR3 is TGTGCCAGCAGCGTAGCCCTAGCGGGGGAGACAGATACGCAGTATTTT. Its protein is CASSVALAGETDTQYF.

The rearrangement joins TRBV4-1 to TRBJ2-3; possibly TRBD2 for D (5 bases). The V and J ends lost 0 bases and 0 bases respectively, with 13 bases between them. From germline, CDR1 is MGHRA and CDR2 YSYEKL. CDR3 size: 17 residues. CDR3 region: CASSQDFAGLSTDTQYF. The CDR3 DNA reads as TGCGCCAGCAGCCAAGATTTTGCGGGCCTTAGCACAGATACGCAGTATTTT.

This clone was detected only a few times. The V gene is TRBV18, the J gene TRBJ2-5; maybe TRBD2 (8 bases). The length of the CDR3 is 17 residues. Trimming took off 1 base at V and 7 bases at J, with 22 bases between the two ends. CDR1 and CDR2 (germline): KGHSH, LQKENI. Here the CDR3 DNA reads TGTGCCAGCTCACCACGAAGCGGGGGCCTTCAGGGGGGGACCCAGTACTTC. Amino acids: CASSPRSGGLQGGTQYF.

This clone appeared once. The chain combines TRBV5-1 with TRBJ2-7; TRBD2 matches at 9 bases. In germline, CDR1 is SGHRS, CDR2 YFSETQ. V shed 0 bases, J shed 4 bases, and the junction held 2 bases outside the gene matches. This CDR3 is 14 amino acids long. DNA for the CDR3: TGCGCCAGCAGCTTGGTAGCGGGGGCTTACGAGCAGTACTTC. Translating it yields CASSLVAGAYEQYF.

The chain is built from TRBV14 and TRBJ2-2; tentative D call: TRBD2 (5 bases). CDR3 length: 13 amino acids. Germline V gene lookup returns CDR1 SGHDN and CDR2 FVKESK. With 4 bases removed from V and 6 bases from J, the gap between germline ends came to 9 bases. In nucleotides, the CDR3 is TGTGCCAGCAGCCCCCGGGGTTCCGGGGAGCTGTTTTTT. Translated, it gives CASSPRGSGELFF.

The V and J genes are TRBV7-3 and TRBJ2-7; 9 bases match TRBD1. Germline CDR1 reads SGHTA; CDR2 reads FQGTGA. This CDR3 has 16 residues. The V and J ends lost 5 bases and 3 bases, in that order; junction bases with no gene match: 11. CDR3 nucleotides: TGTGCCAGCAGCGCTACCGGGACAGGGAGTGACTACGAGCAGTACTTC. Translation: CASSATGTGSDYEQYF. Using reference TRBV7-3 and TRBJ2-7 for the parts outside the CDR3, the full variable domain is GAGVSQTPSNKVTEKGKYVELRCDPISGHTALYWYRQSLGQGPEFLIYFQGTGAADDSGLPNDRFFAVRPEGSVSTLKIQRTERGDSAVYLCASSATGTGSDYEQYFGPGTRLTVT.

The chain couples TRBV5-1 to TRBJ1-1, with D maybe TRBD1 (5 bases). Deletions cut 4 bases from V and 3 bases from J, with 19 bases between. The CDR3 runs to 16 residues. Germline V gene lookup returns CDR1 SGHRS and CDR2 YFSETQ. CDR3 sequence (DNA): TGCGCCAGCAGCCCGGGGAGAGGGGCGTCGGACACTGAAGCTTTCTTT. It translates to CASSPGRGASDTEAFF. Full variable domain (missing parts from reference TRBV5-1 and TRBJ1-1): KAGVTQTPRYLIKTRGQQVTLSCSPISGHRSVSWYQQTPGQGLQFLFEYFSETQRNKGNFPGRFSGRQFSNSRSEMNVSTLELGDSALYLCASSPGRGASDTEAFFGQGTRLTVV.

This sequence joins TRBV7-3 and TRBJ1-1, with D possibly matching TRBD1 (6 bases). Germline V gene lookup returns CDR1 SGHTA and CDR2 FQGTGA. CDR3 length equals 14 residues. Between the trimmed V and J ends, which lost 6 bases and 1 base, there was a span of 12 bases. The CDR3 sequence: CASRRATGNTEAFF. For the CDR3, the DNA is TGTGCCAGCAGGCGCGCGACAGGGAACACTGAAGCTTTCTTT.

This CDR3 is CAISGSGQGSFAGELFF. Here the CDR3 DNA reads TGTGCCATCAGTGGAAGTGGGCAGGGGTCGTTCGCCGGGGAGCTGTTTTTT. The chain uses TRBV10-3 and TRBJ2-2, with D perhaps TRBD1 (6 bases). This CDR3 contains 17 residues. V was clipped by 4 bases and J by 6 bases, with 21 bases between them. The germline gives CDR1 ENHRY, CDR2 SYGVKD.

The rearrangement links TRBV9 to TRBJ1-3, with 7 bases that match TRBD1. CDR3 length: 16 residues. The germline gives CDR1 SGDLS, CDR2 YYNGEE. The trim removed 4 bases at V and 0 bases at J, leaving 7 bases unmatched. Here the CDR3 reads CASSWTGTSSGNTIYF. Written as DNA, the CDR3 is TGTGCCAGCAGCTGGACAGGAACTTCCTCTGGAAACACCATATATTTT.

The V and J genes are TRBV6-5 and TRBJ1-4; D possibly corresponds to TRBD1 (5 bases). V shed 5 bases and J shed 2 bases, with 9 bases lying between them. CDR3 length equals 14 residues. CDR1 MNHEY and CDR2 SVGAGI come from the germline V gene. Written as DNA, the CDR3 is TGTGCCAGCAGTGCGGGACGGACTAATGAAAAACTGTTTTTT. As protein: CASSAGRTNEKLFF.

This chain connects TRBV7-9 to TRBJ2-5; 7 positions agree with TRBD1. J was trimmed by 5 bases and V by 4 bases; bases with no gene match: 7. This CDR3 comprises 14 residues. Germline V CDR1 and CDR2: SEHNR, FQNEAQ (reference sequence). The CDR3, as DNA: TGTGCCAGCAGCTCCCGGGACAGTGTTGAGACCCAGTACTTC. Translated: CASSSRDSVETQYF.

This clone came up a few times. The CDR3, as DNA: TGTGCCAGCTCACGACAGGGGGCGAAGGAGACCCAGTACTTC. It specifies CASSRQGAKETQYF. The chain has TRBV18 and TRBJ2-5; 10 bases fit TRBD1. V was clipped by 4 bases and J by 5 bases; unmatched bases: 4. Germline CDR1 KGHSH, CDR2 LQKENI. This CDR3 is built from 14 residues.

In DNA form, the CDR3 reads TGTGCCAGCAACCCGACGCTTAAACAGGAGTATGGCTACACCTTC. It codes for CASNPTLKQEYGYTF. The chain carries TRBV7-9 and TRBJ1-2; the D gene is possibly TRBD1 (5 bases). Germline CDR1 and CDR2: SEHNR and FQNEAQ (reference sequence). This CDR3 has 15 amino acids. Trimming took off 7 bases at V and 5 bases at J, with 20 bases between the two ends.

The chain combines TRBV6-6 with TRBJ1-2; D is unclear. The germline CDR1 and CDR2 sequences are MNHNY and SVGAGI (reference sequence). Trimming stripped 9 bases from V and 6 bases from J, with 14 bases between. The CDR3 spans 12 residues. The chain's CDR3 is CASYMGWHGYTF. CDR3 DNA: TGTGCCAGTTATATGGGGTGGCATGGCTACACCTTC.

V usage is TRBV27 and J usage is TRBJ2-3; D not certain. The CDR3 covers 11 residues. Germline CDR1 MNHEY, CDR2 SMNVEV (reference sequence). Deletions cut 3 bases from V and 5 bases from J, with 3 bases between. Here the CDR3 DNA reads TGTGCCAGCAGTTTCAAAGATACGCAGTATTTT. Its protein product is CASSFKDTQYF.

The CDR3 DNA sequence: TGCGCCAGCAGCCCCATCAGCAGGGAAAGCTCCTACGAGCAGTACTTC. Protein: CASSPISRESSYEQYF. The chain recombines TRBV4-3 with TRBJ2-7; D is possibly TRBD1 (5 bases). CDR3 length: 16 amino acids. Trimming stripped 4 bases from V and 0 bases from J, with 16 bases between. The V gene's germline CDR1 is LGHNA and CDR2 YSLEER.